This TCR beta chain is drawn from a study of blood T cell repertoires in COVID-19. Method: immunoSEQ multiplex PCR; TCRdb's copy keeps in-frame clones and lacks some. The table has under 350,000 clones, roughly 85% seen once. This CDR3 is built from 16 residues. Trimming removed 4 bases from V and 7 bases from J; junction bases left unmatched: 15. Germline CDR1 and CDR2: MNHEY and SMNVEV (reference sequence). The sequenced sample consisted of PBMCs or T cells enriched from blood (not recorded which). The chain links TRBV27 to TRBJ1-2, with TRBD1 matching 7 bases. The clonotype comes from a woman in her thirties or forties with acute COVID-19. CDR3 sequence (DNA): TGTGCCAGCAGTTACTTACCCTTAGGGGGCTTGGGTGGCTACACCTTC. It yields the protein CASSYLPLGGLGGYTF.